The rows below give T cell receptor beta chains drawn from one sample of a study of blood T cell repertoires in COVID-19. Using immunoSEQ multiplex PCR, the repertoire was profiled, and TCRdb retains in-frame clones only, with some absent. The table has around 320,000 clones, approximately 91% seen once. The sequenced material came from PBMCs or T cells enriched from blood (not recorded which). Receptors originate from a woman between 25 and 40 years old who had been exposed to COVID-19. The CDR3 runs from the conserved cysteine through the conserved F or W. The D gene is left open where the match is weak. Some rows mark clone size as missing; the rest say once, few, many or name a class of expanded clone.

v_call	clone_size	d_call	j_call	cdr3_aa
TRBV10-3	NA	NA	TRBJ1-5	CAISEGGARNQPQHF
TRBV27	NA	NA	TRBJ1-1	CASSFSGTSTEAFF
TRBV6-5	NA	NA	TRBJ1-2	CASTLTGNYGYTF
TRBV7-6	NA	NA	TRBJ1-2	CASSLGRSYGYTF
TRBV27	NA	TRBD1	TRBJ1-5	CASSLNGWTGDSNQPQHF
TRBV7-2	NA	NA	TRBJ2-5	CASSYQLAEQETQYF
TRBV2	NA	NA	TRBJ1-5	CASVGGQSNQPQHF
TRBV13	NA	TRBD2	TRBJ2-5	CASSPRLAGVRETQYF
TRBV6-2/TRBV6-3	NA	TRBD1	TRBJ1-1	CASSAQGARDTEAFF
TRBV25-1	NA	NA	TRBJ1-2	CASSEWTAKYGYTF
TRBV6-2/TRBV6-3	NA	NA	TRBJ2-3	CASSYGRPTDTQYF
TRBV7-9	once	TRBD1	TRBJ1-6	CASRKGQGGNSPLHF
TRBV9	NA	NA	TRBJ1-6	CASSVAGGRNSPLHF
TRBV6-4	NA	NA	TRBJ2-3	CASRIPGLGPTDTQYF
TRBV7-2	NA	NA	TRBJ1-5	CASSPAGGSQPQHF
TRBV15	NA	NA	TRBJ2-5	CATSWWGGGENLETQYF
TRBV7-9	NA	NA	TRBJ1-3	CASSLFGGSGNTIYF
TRBV6-5	NA	NA	TRBJ2-1	CASSYSKRNYNEQFF
TRBV7-7	NA	NA	TRBJ1-3	CASSLGAGPGNTIYF
TRBV9	NA	NA	TRBJ1-1	CASSAGTLNTEAFF
TRBV5-5	NA	NA	TRBJ1-2	CASSIGAAEVYGYTF
TRBV7-9	NA	NA	TRBJ1-1	CASSLRAGWDTEAFF
TRBV18	NA	TRBD1	TRBJ1-6	CASSPNTGDNSPLHF
TRBV7-8	few	TRBD2	TRBJ2-1	CASSPLAGGREQFF
TRBV18	NA	TRBD1	TRBJ1-2	CASSPYRDSGYGYTF
TRBV6-5	NA	TRBD1	TRBJ2-7	CASSSPDRFYEQYF
TRBV5-6	NA	NA	TRBJ1-3	CASSGLRSSGNTIYF
TRBV5-4	once	TRBD2	TRBJ2-7	CASSSSGGSTYEQYF
TRBV11-2	NA	TRBD1	TRBJ1-2	CASSAQGYYGYTF
TRBV29-1	NA	NA	TRBJ1-1	CSGRQVGTEAFF
TRBV5-1	NA	NA	TRBJ1-2	CASSLNRATGYTF
TRBV24-1	NA	TRBD2	TRBJ2-1	CATSDSRTSGGVYNEQFF
TRBV18	few	NA	TRBJ1-1	CASSLQYTEAFF
TRBV7-2	NA	TRBD1	TRBJ2-5	CASSFGTGGETQYF
TRBV5-4	NA	NA	TRBJ2-3	CASSLAIADTQYF
TRBV18	NA	NA	TRBJ1-3	CASSPYVSGNTIYF